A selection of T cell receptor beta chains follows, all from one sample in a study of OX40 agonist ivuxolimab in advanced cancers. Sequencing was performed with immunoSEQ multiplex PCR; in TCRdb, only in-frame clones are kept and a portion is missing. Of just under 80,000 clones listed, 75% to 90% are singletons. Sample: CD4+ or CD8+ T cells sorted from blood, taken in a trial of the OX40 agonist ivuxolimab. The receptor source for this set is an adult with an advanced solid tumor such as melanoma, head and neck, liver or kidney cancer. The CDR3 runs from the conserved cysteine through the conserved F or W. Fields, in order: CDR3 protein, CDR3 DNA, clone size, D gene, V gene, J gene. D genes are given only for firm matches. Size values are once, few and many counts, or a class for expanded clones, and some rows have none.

CASSDQGAVSPLHF,TGCGCCAGCAGCGACCAGGGGGCAGTTTCACCCCTCCACTTT,-,TRBD1,TRBV5-1,TRBJ1-6
CASSLAGGTDTQYF,TGTGCCAGCAGCCTAGCGGGAGGGACAGATACGCAGTATTTT,-,TRBD2,TRBV28,TRBJ2-3
CASSDPHRDRAYNEQFF,TGTGCCAGCAGTGACCCCCACCGGGACAGGGCCTACAATGAGCAGTTCTTC,-,TRBD1,TRBV6-4,TRBJ2-1
CASSLVQAFSSEAFF,TGTGCCAGCAGCTTGGTTCAGGCTTTTTCTTCTGAAGCTTTCTTT,-,-,TRBV5-6,TRBJ1-1
CAIRGLASSSYNEQFF,TGTGCCATCAGGGGGCTAGCCTCGAGCTCCTACAATGAGCAGTTCTTC,-,-,TRBV10-3,TRBJ2-1
CASSSHRLTDTQYF,TGTGCCAGCAGCTCCCACCGACTCACAGATACGCAGTATTTT,-,-,TRBV7-2,TRBJ2-3
CSVEDFLAYNEQFF,TGCAGCGTTGAAGATTTCCTAGCCTACAATGAGCAGTTCTTC,-,-,TRBV29-1,TRBJ2-1
CASSSTGGWNEQFF,TGCGCCAGCAGCAGTACAGGGGGCTGGAATGAGCAGTTCTTC,-,TRBD1,TRBV5-1,TRBJ2-1
CASSLQGPEFF,TGTGCCAGCAGCTTACAGGGGCCTGAGTTCTTC,-,-,TRBV7-2,TRBJ2-1
CASSLRLGGDEQYF,TGTGCCAGCAGTTTACGACTAGGGGGCGACGAGCAGTACTTC,-,-,TRBV28,TRBJ2-7
CASSPTVQNTEAFF,TGTGCCAGCTCACCAACAGTACAGAACACTGAAGCTTTCTTT,-,-,TRBV18,TRBJ1-1
CASSLTGSADTQYF,TGTGCCAGCAGCCTTACAGGGTCGGCAGATACGCAGTATTTT,-,-,TRBV7-9,TRBJ2-3
CAWSVGSGRYQPQHF,TGTGCCTGGAGTGTGGGTTCAGGGCGGTATCAGCCCCAGCATTTT,-,-,TRBV30,TRBJ1-5
CASNRGGQPQHF,TGTGCCAGCAACAGGGGCGGTCAGCCCCAGCATTTT,-,TRBD1,TRBV25-1,TRBJ1-5
CASTRANSGNTIYF,TGTGCCAGTACAAGGGCCAACTCTGGAAACACCATATATTTT,-,-,TRBV19,TRBJ1-3
CASSVSSQEGEQYF,TGTGCCAGCAGCGTATCGAGCCAAGAGGGCGAGCAGTACTTC,-,-,TRBV9,TRBJ2-7
CASSPSRLAVYNEQFF,TGTGCCAGCAGTCCCTCCAGGCTAGCGGTATACAATGAGCAGTTCTTC,-,TRBD2,TRBV27,TRBJ2-1
CASSSGTPEETQYF,TGTGCCAGCAGCTCCGGGACTCCTGAAGAGACCCAGTACTTC,-,-,TRBV5-4,TRBJ2-5
CASSPVAGVETQYF,TGTGCCAGCAGCCCCGTCGCAGGGGTGGAGACCCAGTACTTC,-,-,TRBV9,TRBJ2-5
CSIIPGQGAVNEQFF,TGCAGCATTATACCGGGACAGGGGGCTGTCAATGAGCAGTTCTTC,-,TRBD1,TRBV29-1,TRBJ2-1
CASSSDGQGAYEQYF,TGCGCCAGCAGCTCCGACGGACAGGGGGCTTACGAGCAGTACTTC,-,TRBD1,TRBV5-1,TRBJ2-7
CASGLTIAGNTQYF,TGTGCTAGTGGTTTAACTATAGCGGGGAATACGCAGTATTTT,-,TRBD2,TRBV12-5,TRBJ2-3
CASSPVGLETQYF,TGTGCCAGCTCACCTGTGGGGTTGGAGACCCAGTACTTC,-,-,TRBV18,TRBJ2-5
CASSPGQVKNTIYF,TGTGCCAGTAGTCCGGGACAGGTGAAAAACACCATATATTTT,-,TRBD1,TRBV19,TRBJ1-3
CASSLVDRGHGYTF,TGTGCCAGCAGCTTAGTCGACAGGGGGCACGGCTACACCTTC,-,TRBD1,TRBV7-6,TRBJ1-2
CASSLRQALPETQYF,TGTGCCAGCAGCTTGCGGCAGGCCCTCCCAGAGACCCAGTACTTC,-,-,TRBV5-4,TRBJ2-5
CASSIERAGYANTGELFF,TGTGCCAGTAGTATAGAAAGGGCAGGGTACGCGAACACCGGGGAGCTGTTTTTT,-,-,TRBV19,TRBJ2-2
CASSLTGTSETQYF,TGTGCCAGCAGCTTGACAGGGACCAGTGAGACCCAGTACTTC,-,-,TRBV5-5,TRBJ2-5
CASSILAGYTDTQYF,TGTGCCAGTAGTATTCTGGCGGGATACACAGATACGCAGTATTTT,-,-,TRBV19,TRBJ2-3
CASSESEPGGPSGNTIYF,TGCGCCAGCAGTGAGTCTGAGCCGGGGGGCCCATCTGGAAACACCATATATTTT,-,-,TRBV10-2,TRBJ1-3
CAWSRGTSTGELFF,TGTGCCTGGAGTAGGGGTACCAGCACCGGGGAGCTGTTTTTT,-,-,TRBV30,TRBJ2-2
CASSLSTVATEAFF,TGTGCCAGCAGCTTATCGACGGTGGCCACTGAAGCTTTCTTT,-,-,TRBV7-2,TRBJ1-1
CSVGRLAGGPVEQFF,TGCAGCGTCGGACGACTAGCGGGAGGGCCCGTTGAGCAGTTCTTC,-,TRBD2,TRBV29-1,TRBJ2-1
CASSHRQGSYEQYF,TGTGCCAGCAGCCACCGACAGGGTTCCTACGAGCAGTACTTC,-,TRBD1,TRBV7-9,TRBJ2-7
CASSKGAGSYEQYF,TGTGCCAGCAGCAAAGGTGCAGGATCCTACGAGCAGTACTTC,-,-,TRBV21-1,TRBJ2-7
CASSPGQGRKTQYF,TGTGCCAGCAGTCCAGGGCAGGGTAGGAAGACCCAGTACTTC,once,-,TRBV5-6,TRBJ2-5
CASSSPQPQHF,TGTGCCAGCAGTTCCCCCCAGCCCCAGCATTTT,-,-,TRBV28,TRBJ1-5
CASSLDRINQPQHF,TGTGCCAGCAGCTTAGACAGGATCAATCAGCCCCAGCATTTT,few,-,TRBV11-2,TRBJ1-5
CASSLRQVADTQYF,TGTGCCAGCAGCTTAAGACAGGTAGCAGATACGCAGTATTTT,once,-,TRBV7-2,TRBJ2-3
CASTPLSGSSYNEQFF,TGTGCCAGTACCCCCCTGAGTGGATCCTCCTACAATGAGCAGTTCTTC,-,-,TRBV19,TRBJ2-1
CASSPAGVGHKFF,TGTGCGAGCAGCCCAGCGGGAGTAGGACATAAGTTCTTC,-,TRBD2,TRBV6-4,TRBJ2-1
CAWRGGRGINEQFF,TGTGCCTGGAGAGGGGGGAGGGGTATAAATGAGCAGTTCTTC,-,-,TRBV30,TRBJ2-1
CASSIEDSRGAGYTF,TGTGCCAGTAGTATAGAGGACAGCCGTGGCGCTGGCTACACCTTC,-,-,TRBV19,TRBJ1-2
CASSPPGLAKNIQYF,TGTGCCAGCTCACCACCGGGACTAGCCAAAAACATTCAGTACTTC,-,-,TRBV18,TRBJ2-4
CSASNNEQFF,TGCAGTGCTTCCAACAATGAGCAGTTCTTC,-,-,TRBV20-1,TRBJ2-1
CASSEQGTGGELFF,TGTGCCAGCAGTGAACAGGGAACCGGCGGGGAGCTGTTTTTT,-,-,TRBV6-5,TRBJ2-2
CASRIQSTDTQYF,TGCGCCAGCAGAATCCAGAGCACAGATACGCAGTATTTT,-,-,TRBV5-1,TRBJ2-3
CASSNPGQGVGGELFF,TGTGCCAGCAGCAACCCGGGACAGGGAGTTGGCGGGGAGCTGTTTTTT,-,TRBD1,TRBV11-3,TRBJ2-2
CAISDSYEQYF,TGTGCCATCAGTGACTCCTACGAGCAGTACTTC,-,-,TRBV10-3,TRBJ2-7
CASSENYGYTF,TGTGCCAGCAGTGAGAACTATGGCTACACCTTC,-,-,TRBV25-1,TRBJ1-2
CASSLQGFEQYF,TGTGCCAGCAGCTTACAGGGGTTCGAGCAGTACTTC,-,-,TRBV7-9,TRBJ2-7
CASSEGAGRNEQYF,TGTGCCAGCAGTGAAGGGGCAGGACGGAACGAGCAGTACTTC,-,-,TRBV2,TRBJ2-7
CAISETIEQYF,TGTGCCATCAGTGAAACAATCGAGCAGTACTTC,-,-,TRBV10-3,TRBJ2-7
CASSTGQGTNTEAFF,TGTGCCAGCAGTACCGGACAGGGCACGAACACTGAAGCTTTCTTT,-,TRBD1,TRBV6-1,TRBJ1-1
CASGTGGEYEQYF,TGTGCCAGCGGGACAGGGGGCGAGTACGAGCAGTACTTC,-,TRBD1,TRBV11-3,TRBJ2-7